The 5 T cell receptor beta chains reported below all come from one sample, sequenced in a study of shared clonotypes between healthy human individuals. The repertoire was sequenced with immunoSEQ multiplex PCR; TCRdb's copy has only in-frame clones and lacks some. This sample has about 2.4 million clones; 93% occur once, and the top ten carry around 0.37%. Sequenced: naive CD4+ T cells from PBMCs. This sample's subset: CD45RA+ positively selected. The receptors come from a young man in good health. Some clones in this sample may be carry-over from other donors' samples.

The chain couples TRBV28 to TRBJ2-1, with 8 bases identical to TRBD1. The CDR3 has 15 residues. V shed 7 bases, J shed 2 bases, and the junction held 7 bases outside the gene matches. Germline CDR1 MDHEN, CDR2 SYDVKM. CDR3 nucleotides: TGTGCCAGCACCCTCCTGGACAGGGCCTACAATGAGCAGTTCTTC. Protein: CASTLLDRAYNEQFF.

The chain recombines TRBV6-5 with TRBJ2-2; tentative D call: TRBD1 (7 bases). Trimming cost V 2 bases and J 1 base, with 11 bases left between them. The germline V gene encodes CDR1 MNHEY and CDR2 SVGAGI. The CDR3 sequence is 16 residues long. The CDR3 nucleotides read TGTGCCAGCAGTTACGGGCAGGGGGGGAACACCGGGGAGCTGTTTTTT. This gives the protein CASSYGQGGNTGELFF.

The chain carries TRBV6-1 and TRBJ1-2; D unclear. Germline lookup yields CDR1 MNHNS and CDR2 SASEGT. The CDR3 length is 14 residues. V gave up 6 bases and J gave up 5 bases, with 16 bases separating them. Written as DNA, the CDR3 is TGTGCCAGCAGCCCTCCGGGCGTGACATATGGCTACACCTTC. Translated: CASSPPGVTYGYTF.

This clone is a singleton in its sample. At the DNA level, this CDR3 is encoded by other sequences in the same sample as well. The V and J genes are TRBV6-5 and TRBJ2-2; the D gene is possibly TRBD1 (6 bases). V was trimmed by 6 bases and J by 2 bases, leaving 13 bases between them. Germline assignment: CDR1 MNHEY and CDR2 SVGAGI. The CDR3 runs 15 residues. DNA of the CDR3: TGTGCCAGCAGACTTTCAGGGGCCAACACCGGGGAGCTGTTTTTT. Its translation is CASRLSGANTGELFF.

Here the CDR3 DNA reads TGTGCCAGCAGCTTAAGGGGTTCCTCTGGAAACACCATATATTTT. This encodes CASSLRGSSGNTIYF. V and J are TRBV7-2 and TRBJ1-3, with D perhaps TRBD1 (5 bases). With 2 bases removed from V and 0 bases from J, the gap between germline ends came to 8 bases. CDR3 length equals 15 residues. Germline V lookup: CDR1 SGHTA, CDR2 FQGNSA.